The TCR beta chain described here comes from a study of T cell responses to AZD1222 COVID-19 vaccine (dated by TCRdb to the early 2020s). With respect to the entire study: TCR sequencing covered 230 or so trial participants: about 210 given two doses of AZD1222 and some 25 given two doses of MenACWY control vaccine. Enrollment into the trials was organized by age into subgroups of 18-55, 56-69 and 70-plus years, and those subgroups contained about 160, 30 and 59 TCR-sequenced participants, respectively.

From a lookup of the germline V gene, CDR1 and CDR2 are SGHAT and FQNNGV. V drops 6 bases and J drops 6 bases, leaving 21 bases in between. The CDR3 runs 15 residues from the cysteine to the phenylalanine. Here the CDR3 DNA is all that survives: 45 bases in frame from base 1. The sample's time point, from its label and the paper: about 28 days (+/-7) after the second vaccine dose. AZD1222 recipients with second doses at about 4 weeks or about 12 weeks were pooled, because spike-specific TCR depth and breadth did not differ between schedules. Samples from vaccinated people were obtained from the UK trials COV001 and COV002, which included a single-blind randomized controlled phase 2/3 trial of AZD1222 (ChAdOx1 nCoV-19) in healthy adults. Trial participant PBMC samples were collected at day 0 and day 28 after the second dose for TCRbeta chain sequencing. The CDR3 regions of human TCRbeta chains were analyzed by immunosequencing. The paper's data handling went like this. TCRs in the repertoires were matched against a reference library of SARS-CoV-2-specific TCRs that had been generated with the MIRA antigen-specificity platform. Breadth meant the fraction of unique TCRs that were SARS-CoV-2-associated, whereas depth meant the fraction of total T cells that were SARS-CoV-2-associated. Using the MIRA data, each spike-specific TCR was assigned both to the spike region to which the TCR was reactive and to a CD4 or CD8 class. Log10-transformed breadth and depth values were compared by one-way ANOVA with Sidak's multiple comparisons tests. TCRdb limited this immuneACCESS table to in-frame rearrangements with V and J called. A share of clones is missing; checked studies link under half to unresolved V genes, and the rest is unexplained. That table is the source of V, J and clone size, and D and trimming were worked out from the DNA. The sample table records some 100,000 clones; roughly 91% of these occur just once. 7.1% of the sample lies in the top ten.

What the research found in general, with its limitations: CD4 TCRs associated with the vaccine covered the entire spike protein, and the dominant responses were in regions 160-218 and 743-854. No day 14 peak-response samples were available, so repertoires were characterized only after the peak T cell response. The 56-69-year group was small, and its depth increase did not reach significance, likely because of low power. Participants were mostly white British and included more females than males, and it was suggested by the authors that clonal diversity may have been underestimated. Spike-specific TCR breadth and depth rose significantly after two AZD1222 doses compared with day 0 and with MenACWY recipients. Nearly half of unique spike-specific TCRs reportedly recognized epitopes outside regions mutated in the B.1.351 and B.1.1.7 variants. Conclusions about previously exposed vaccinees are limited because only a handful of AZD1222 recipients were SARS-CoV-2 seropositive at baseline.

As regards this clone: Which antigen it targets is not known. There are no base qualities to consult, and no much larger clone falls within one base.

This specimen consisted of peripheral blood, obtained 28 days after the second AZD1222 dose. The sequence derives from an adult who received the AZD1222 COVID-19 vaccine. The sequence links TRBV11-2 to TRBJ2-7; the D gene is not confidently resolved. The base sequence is TGTGCCAGCAGAACCATCCAGCAATTCTGGGGCGAGCAGTACTTC. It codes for CASRTIQQFWGEQYF.